The clone carrying this TCR beta chain was recorded once. The junction and the germline gene differ at one end; a read error may be behind it. This entry is derived from a study of control samples from healthy donors and cancer patients. Sequenced by immunoSEQ multiplex PCR; TCRdb stores in-frame clones only, minus some. The sample consists of tens of thousands of clones, approximately 91% of them appearing once. This CDR3 spans 13 amino acids. From germline, CDR1 is MNHEY and CDR2 SVGAGI. This chain links TRBV6-5 with TRBJ1-2; weak D call: TRBD1 (6 bases). This clonotype was sampled from a woman between 45 and 60 years old with colorectal cancer. Sequenced input: PBMCs. The CDR3 nucleotides read TGTGCCAGCACCACAGGACAGCACTATGACTACACCTTC. It yields the protein CASTTGQHYDYTF.